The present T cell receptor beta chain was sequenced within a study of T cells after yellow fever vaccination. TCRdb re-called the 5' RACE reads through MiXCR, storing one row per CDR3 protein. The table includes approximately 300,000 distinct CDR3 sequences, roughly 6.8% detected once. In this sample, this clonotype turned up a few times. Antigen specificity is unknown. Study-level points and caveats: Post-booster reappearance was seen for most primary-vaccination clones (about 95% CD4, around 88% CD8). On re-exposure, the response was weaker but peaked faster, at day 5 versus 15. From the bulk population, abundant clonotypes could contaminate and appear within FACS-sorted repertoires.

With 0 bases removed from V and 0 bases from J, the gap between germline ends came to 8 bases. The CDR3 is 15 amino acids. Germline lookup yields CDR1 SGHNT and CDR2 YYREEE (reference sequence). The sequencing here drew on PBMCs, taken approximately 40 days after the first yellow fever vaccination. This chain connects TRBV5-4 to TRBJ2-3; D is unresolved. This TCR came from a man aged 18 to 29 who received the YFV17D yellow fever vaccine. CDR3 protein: CASSLGGLSTDTQYF. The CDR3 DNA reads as TGTGCCAGCAGCTTGGGTGGGTTAAGCACAGATACGCAGTATTTT.